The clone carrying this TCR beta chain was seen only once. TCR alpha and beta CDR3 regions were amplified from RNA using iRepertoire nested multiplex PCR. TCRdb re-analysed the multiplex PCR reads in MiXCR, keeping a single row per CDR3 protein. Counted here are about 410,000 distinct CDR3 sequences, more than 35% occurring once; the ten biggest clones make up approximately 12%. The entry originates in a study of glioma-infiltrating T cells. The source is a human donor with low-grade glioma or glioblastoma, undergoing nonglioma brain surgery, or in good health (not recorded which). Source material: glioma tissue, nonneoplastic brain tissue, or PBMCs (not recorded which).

The CDR3 reads CSTRLAKETQYF. CDR3 DNA: TGCAGCACCCGACTAGCAAAAGAGACCCAGTACTTC. The chain carries TRBV29-1 and TRBJ2-5; 7 bases are shared with TRBD2. The J segment lost 3 bases and the V segment lost 8 bases, leaving 6 bases of the junction unmatched. Germline lookup yields CDR1 SQVTM and CDR2 ANQGSEA. The CDR3 contains 12 residues.